The 20 T cell receptor beta chains reported below all come from one sample, sequenced in a study of shared clonotypes between healthy human individuals (dated by TCRdb to 2019 to 2021). The library was prepared using the immunoSEQ multiplex PCR assay. TCRdb obtained this table from immuneACCESS and retained in-frame rearrangements with V and J assigned. These tables miss some clones; where compared with another copy, unresolved V genes account for less than half of the shortfall, and the remainder is unexplained. Within this sample are approximately 1.9 million clones, with about 93% of them counted one time only. The ten largest clonotypes hold about 1.6% of the sample. CD8 naive samples consisted of CD45RO-negative cells that were positively selected for CCR7, yielding a CD45RA+CCR7+ population without TemRA cells. The sample was naive CD8+ T cells from PBMCs. The cell subset or site label, as the study defines it: CD45RA+CCR7+. The receptor set was obtained from a man aged 18 to 29 in good health. Some clones in this sample may be carry-over from other donors' samples.

Written as DNA, the CDR3 is TGTGCCACCAGCCATCAAGCGGGGCCCCAGAGGGAGCAGTACTTC. Amino acid sequence: CATSHQAGPQREQYF. This chain connects TRBV15 to TRBJ2-7, with 7 bases that match TRBD2. CDR3 length: 15 residues. CDR1 is LNHNV and CDR2 is YYDKDF in the germline V gene (reference sequence). Trimming at V came to 5 bases and at J to 7 bases, leaving 14 bases not matched to a gene. The full variable domain, rest sourced from reference TRBV15 and TRBJ2-7, is DAMVIQNPRYQVTQFGKPVTLSCSQTLNHNVMYWYQQKSSQAPKLLFHYYDKDFNNEADTPDNFQSRRPNTSFCFLDIRSPGLGDTAMYLCATSHQAGPQREQYFGPGTRLTVT.

A word on this clone: The same CDR3 is also encoded by other DNA sequences in this sample. The J gene is TRBJ2-7, the V gene TRBV9; a possible D gene is TRBD1 (5 bases). V lost 3 bases to trimming and J lost 3 bases, with 10 bases between them. The length of the CDR3 is 13 residues. From germline, CDR1 is SGDLS and CDR2 YYNGEE. In DNA form, the CDR3 reads TGTGCCAGCAGCGGGACATATAGCTACGAGCAGTACTTC. This encodes CASSGTYSYEQYF.

The count of this clone is one. The chain has TRBV6-1 and TRBJ1-1; D is possibly TRBD1 (5 bases). CDR1 is MNHNS, CDR2 SASEGT, per germline. V lost 6 bases, J lost 0 bases, and 14 bases lay in between. This CDR3 is 15 amino acids long. CDR3 loop: CASRATWGMNTEAFF. The CDR3 DNA is TGTGCCAGCAGGGCGACGTGGGGCATGAACACTGAAGCTTTCTTT.

This chain connects TRBV28 to TRBJ2-7; D uncertain. Germline V CDR1 and CDR2: MDHEN, SYDVKM. The CDR3 runs 13 residues. V lost 6 bases and J 3 bases, leaving 12 bases between the germline ends. CDR3: CASRRTSHYEQYF. In DNA, the CDR3 is TGTGCCAGCAGGAGGACCTCCCACTACGAGCAGTACTTC.

The rearrangement links TRBV27 to TRBJ2-7; a possible D gene is TRBD1 (6 bases). The germline V gene has CDR1 MNHEY and CDR2 SMNVEV (reference sequence). The CDR3 has 14 residues. Trimming pared 5 bases from V and 2 bases from J, leaving 13 bases between. This chain's CDR3 is CASSTLDSTYEQYF. CDR3 bases: TGTGCCAGCAGTACCCTGGACAGCACCTACGAGCAGTACTTC.

The rearrangement links TRBV14 to TRBJ2-1; 11 nucleotides match TRBD2. This CDR3 is built from 15 residues. The germline V gene encodes CDR1 SGHDN and CDR2 FVKESK. With 1 base clipped from V and 12 bases from J, the junction kept 8 bases outside the gene matches. CDR3 region: CASSQVELAGVGQFF. In DNA, the CDR3 is TGTGCCAGCAGCCAAGTTGAACTAGCGGGAGTCGGGCAGTTCTTC.

J is TRBJ1-2 and V is TRBV19; the D is unclear. Germline V gene lookup returns CDR1 LNHDA and CDR2 SQIVND (reference sequence). The CDR3 consists of 14 residues. The ends were cut back, 0 bases at V and 5 bases at J, with 10 bases in the middle. The CDR3 loop is CASSIEGRTYGYTF. CDR3 DNA: TGTGCCAGTAGTATAGAGGGGAGGACTTATGGCTACACCTTC.

This chain connects TRBV7-9 to TRBJ2-7, with 7 bases fitting TRBD2. J lost 2 bases, V lost 4 bases, and 14 bases had no gene match. The CDR3 is made up of 17 amino acids. The germline gives CDR1 SEHNR, CDR2 FQNEAQ (reference sequence). The CDR3 bases are TGTGCCAGCAGCTCGTTAGAAAAGACTAGCAACCCCTACGAGCAGTACTTC. Protein sequence: CASSSLEKTSNPYEQYF.

The V call is TRBV11-2, the J call TRBJ2-1, with D unresolved. Germline CDR1 is SGHAT and CDR2 is FQNNGV. CDR3 length equals 12 residues. V lost 4 bases, J lost 7 bases, and 8 bases lay in between. CDR3 protein: CASSYGRNEQFF. CDR3 nucleotide sequence: TGTGCCAGCAGCTACGGAAGAAATGAGCAGTTCTTC. Complete variable domain (other parts from reference TRBV11-2 and TRBJ2-1): EAGVAQSPRYKIIEKRQSVAFWCNPISGHATLYWYQQILGQGPKLLIQFQNNGVVDDSQLPKDRFSAERLKGVDSTLKIQPAKLEDSAVYLCASSYGRNEQFFGPGTRLTVL.

This chain uses TRBV6-1 with TRBJ2-5, with 7 positions matching TRBD2. Germline V gives CDR1 MNHNS, CDR2 SASEGT. This CDR3 is built from 15 residues. The trim removed 1 base at V and 5 bases at J, leaving 7 bases unmatched. The CDR3 loop is CASSEGPGEGETQYF. CDR3 in DNA: TGTGCCAGCAGTGAAGGGCCCGGGGAGGGGGAGACCCAGTACTTC.

The chain employs TRBV5-4 and TRBJ2-7; the D call may be TRBD1 or TRBD2 (5 bases each). The CDR3 is 19 residues long. Germline CDR1 reads SGHNT; CDR2 reads YYREEE (reference sequence). V lost 3 bases and J lost 3, with 28 bases in between. CDR3 loop: CASSSQDNRDPIRLYEQYF. CDR3 bases: TGTGCCAGCAGCTCGCAAGATAACCGGGACCCGATTCGACTCTACGAGCAGTACTTC.

This chain joins TRBV5-1 and TRBJ2-7; TRBD1 aligns across 10 bases. V gave up 1 base and J gave up 6 bases; unmatched junction bases: 7. The germline CDR1 and CDR2 sequences are SGHRS and YFSETQ. CDR3 length: 15 residues. The CDR3 DNA sequence: TGCGCCAGCAGCTTGTGGGGGACAGGGGCTGTCGAGCAGTACTTC. It translates to CASSLWGTGAVEQYF.

Here the CDR3 DNA reads TGTGCCAGCAGCGCAGGGGCCCGGGAAAAACTGTTTTTT. Protein: CASSAGAREKLFF. V gene TRBV9 combines with J gene TRBJ1-4; D possibly corresponds to TRBD1 (6 bases). The V end lost 3 bases, the J end lost 8 bases, and 11 bases lay between the germline ends. This CDR3 contains 13 residues. Germline assignment: CDR1 SGDLS and CDR2 YYNGEE.

The V call is TRBV28, the J call TRBJ2-7; 9 nucleotides match TRBD1. The germline V gene encodes CDR1 MDHEN and CDR2 SYDVKM. The V gene end was trimmed by 6 bases and the J gene end by 0 bases; junction bases not matched to a gene: 9. The CDR3 consists of 16 residues. Here the CDR3 reads CASSLPQGANSYEQYF. The CDR3, as DNA: TGTGCCAGCAGCCTCCCACAGGGGGCTAACTCCTACGAGCAGTACTTC. Full variable domain (outside the CDR3, taken from reference TRBV28 and TRBJ2-7): DVKVTQSSRYLVKRTGEKVFLECVQDMDHENMFWYRQDPGLGLRLIYFSYDVKMKEKGDIPEGYSVSREKKERFSLILESASTNQTSMYLCASSLPQGANSYEQYFGPGTRLTVT.

The chain has TRBV7-9 and TRBJ2-3; D gene uncertain. The germline gives CDR1 SEHNR, CDR2 FQNEAQ (reference sequence). This CDR3 is built from 14 residues. V lost 2 bases and J 10 bases, leaving 16 bases between the germline ends. CDR3 sequence reads: CASSLPPPTASQYF. The CDR3 DNA reads as TGTGCCAGCAGCTTACCCCCCCCTACGGCCTCGCAGTATTTT.

The V gene is TRBV6-6, the J gene TRBJ2-2; D unresolved. The CDR3 spans 12 residues. V was clipped by 5 bases and J by 6 bases, with 7 bases between them. Germline-derived CDR1 and CDR2 are MNHNY and SVGAGI (reference sequence). DNA for the CDR3: TGTGCCAGCAGTCCGGCCCCCGGGGAGCTGTTTTTT. Translated, it gives CASSPAPGELFF.

The V and J genes are TRBV27 and TRBJ2-1; D possibly corresponds to TRBD2 (5 bases). The CDR3 has 16 amino acids. V lost 1 base and J lost 9, with 19 bases in between. Germline V CDR1 and CDR2: MNHEY, SMNVEV (reference sequence). The CDR3 DNA sequence: TGTGCCAGCAGTTTATTCCCACACGAGGGAGAGGTTGAGCAGTTCTTC. Amino acid sequence: CASSLFPHEGEVEQFF.

The J gene is TRBJ1-2, the V gene TRBV19; 8 bases map to TRBD1. The ends lost 4 bases at V and 5 bases at J; junction bases unmatched: 9. Per germline, CDR1 LNHDA and CDR2 SQIVND (reference sequence). The CDR3 totals 15 residues. DNA for the CDR3: TGTGCCAGTAGTACCGGACAGGGATTGGGGTATGGCTACACCTTC. As protein: CASSTGQGLGYGYTF.

This clone was counted a single time. The J gene is TRBJ2-1, the V gene TRBV29-1; TRBD2 aligns across 7 bases. The germline CDR1 and CDR2 sequences are SQVTM and ANQGSEA. Germline trimming cut 3 bases from V and 0 bases from J; bases unmatched to any gene: 5. CDR3 length: 15 residues. Here the CDR3 DNA reads TGCAGCGTTGAGACGGGACTAAGCTCCTACAATGAGCAGTTCTTC. This codes for CSVETGLSSYNEQFF.

This sequence joins TRBV10-3 and TRBJ2-1, with 11 positions matching TRBD2. Trimming at V came to 5 bases and at J to 6 bases, leaving 15 bases not matched to a gene. Germline values: CDR1 ENHRY, CDR2 SYGVKD. There are 18 residues in the CDR3. The CDR3 coding sequence is TGTGCCATCAGTCAGCCAGGGCCGGGACTAGCGGTTGGCAATGAGCAGTTCTTC. It yields the protein CAISQPGPGLAVGNEQFF.